This T cell receptor beta chain was sequenced during a study of blood T cell repertoires in COVID-19. Study-wide background: Specimens from acute and convalescent COVID-19 originated in the United States, Italy and Spain. PBMCs, B-cell-depleted T cells, or T cells were the source of the cDNA or gDNA that made up the material.

Germline CDR1 SGHNT, CDR2 YYREEE (reference sequence). This CDR3 has 15 residues. V was shortened by 4 bases and J by 0 bases, with 11 bases between the two germline ends. Authors' analysis steps: Using reference gene primer amplification, nucleated cell counts were estimated. The assay was immunoSEQ multiplex PCR, and TCRdb's table has in-frame clones only and misses some. That table gives V, J and clone size, and the DNA gave D and trimming. The sample yields 150,000 to 200,000 clones, around 83% seen once. The clonotype was recovered from a human donor in a cohort sampled during active COVID-19. The V and J genes are TRBV5-4 and TRBJ1-3; the D is unclear. Sequenced: peripheral blood. Here the CDR3 reads CASSPDTFSGNTIYF. The CDR3 coding sequence is TGTGCCAGCAGCCCCGACACTTTCTCTGGAAACACCATATATTTT. Using reference TRBV5-4 and TRBJ1-3 for the parts outside the CDR3, the full variable domain is ETGVTQSPTHLIKTRGQQVTLRCSSQSGHNTVSWYQQALGQGPQFIFQYYREEENGRGNFPPRFSGLQFPNYSSELNVNALELDDSALYLCASSPDTFSGNTIYFGEGSWLTVV.